This T cell receptor (beta chain) derives from a study of T cell clonotyping in hematopoietic cell transplantation. Study outcomes and limitations: At the given depth, recipient repertoires were over 97% de novo clonotypes.

The CDR3 length is 15 residues. V was pared by 0 bases and J by 5 bases, with 12 bases between. CDR1 SEHNR and CDR2 FQNEAQ come from the germline V gene (reference sequence). The count of this clone is one. What it binds is unknown. The assay was immunoSEQ multiplex PCR, and TCRdb's table has in-frame clones only and misses some. There are 15,000 to 20,000 clones in the sample; around 90% occur only once, and approximately 5% lies in the top ten. This chain links TRBV7-9 with TRBJ2-3; maybe TRBD2 (7 bases). The sequencing input was peripheral blood mononuclear cells. The origin of this receptor is a man aged 40-55 years in good health. Some clones in this sample may be carry-over from other donors' samples. Here the CDR3 DNA reads TGTGCCAGCAGCTTAGCGCTCGGGGGGCAAGATACGCAGTATTTT. Translation gives CASSLALGGQDTQYF.